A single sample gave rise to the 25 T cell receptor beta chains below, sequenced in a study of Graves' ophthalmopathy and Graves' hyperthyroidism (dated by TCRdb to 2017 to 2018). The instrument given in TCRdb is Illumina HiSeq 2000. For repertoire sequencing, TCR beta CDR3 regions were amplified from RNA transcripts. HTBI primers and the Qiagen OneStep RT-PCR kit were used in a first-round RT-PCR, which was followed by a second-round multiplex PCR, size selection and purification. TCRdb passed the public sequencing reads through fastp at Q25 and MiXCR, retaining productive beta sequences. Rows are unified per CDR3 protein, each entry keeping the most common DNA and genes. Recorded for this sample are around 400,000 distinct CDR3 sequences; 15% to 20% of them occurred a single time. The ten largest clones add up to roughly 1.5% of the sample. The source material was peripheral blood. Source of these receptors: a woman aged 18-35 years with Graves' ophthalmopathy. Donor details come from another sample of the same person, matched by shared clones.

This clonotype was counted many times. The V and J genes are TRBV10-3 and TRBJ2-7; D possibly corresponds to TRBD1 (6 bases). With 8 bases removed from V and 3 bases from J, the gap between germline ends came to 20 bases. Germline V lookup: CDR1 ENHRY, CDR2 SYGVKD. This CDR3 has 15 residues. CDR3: CAIRTGQRRNYEQYF. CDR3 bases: TGTGCCATCCGAACCGGACAGCGGAGGAACTACGAGCAGTACTTC.

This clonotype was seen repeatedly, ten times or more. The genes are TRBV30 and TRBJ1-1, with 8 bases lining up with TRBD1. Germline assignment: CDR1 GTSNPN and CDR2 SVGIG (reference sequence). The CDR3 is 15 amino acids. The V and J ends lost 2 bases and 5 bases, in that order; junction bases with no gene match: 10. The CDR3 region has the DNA TGTGCCTGGAGTCCCGTGACAGGGGAAGGAACTGAAGCTTTCTTT. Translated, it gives CAWSPVTGEGTEAFF.

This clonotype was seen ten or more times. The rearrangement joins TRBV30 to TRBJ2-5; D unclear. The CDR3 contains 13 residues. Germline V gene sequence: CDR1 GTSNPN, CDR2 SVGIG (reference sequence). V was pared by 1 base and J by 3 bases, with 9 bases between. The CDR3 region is CAWSAAKKETQYF. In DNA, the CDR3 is TGTGCCTGGAGTGCGGCGAAAAAAGAGACCCAGTACTTC.

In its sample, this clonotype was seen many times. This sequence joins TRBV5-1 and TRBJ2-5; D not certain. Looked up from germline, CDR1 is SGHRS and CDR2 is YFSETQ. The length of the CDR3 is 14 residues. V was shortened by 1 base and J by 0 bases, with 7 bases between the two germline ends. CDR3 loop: CASSLTKYQETQYF. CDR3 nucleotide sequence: TGCGCCAGCAGCTTGACAAAATACCAAGAGACCCAGTACTTC.

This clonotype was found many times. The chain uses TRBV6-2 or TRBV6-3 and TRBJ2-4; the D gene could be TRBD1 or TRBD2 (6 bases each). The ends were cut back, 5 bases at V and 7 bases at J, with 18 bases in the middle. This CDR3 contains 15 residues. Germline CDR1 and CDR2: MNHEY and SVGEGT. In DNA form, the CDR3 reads TGTGCCAGCAGTCGCCCTGGCCTAGGGGGGAACATTCAGTACTTC. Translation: CASSRPGLGGNIQYF.

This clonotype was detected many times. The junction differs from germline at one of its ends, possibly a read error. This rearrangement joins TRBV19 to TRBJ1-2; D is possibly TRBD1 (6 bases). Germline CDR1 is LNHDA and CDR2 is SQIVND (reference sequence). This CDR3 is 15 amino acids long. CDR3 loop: CASTERTGWNYGCTF. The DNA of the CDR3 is TGTGCCAGTACCGAAAGAACAGGGTGGAACTATGGCTGCACCTTC.

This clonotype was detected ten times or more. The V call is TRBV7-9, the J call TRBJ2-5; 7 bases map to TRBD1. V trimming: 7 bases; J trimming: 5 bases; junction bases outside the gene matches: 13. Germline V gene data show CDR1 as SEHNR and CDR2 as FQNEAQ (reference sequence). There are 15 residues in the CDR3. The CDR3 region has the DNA TGTGCCAGCAAGGACAGGCAGGGGAGTCCGGAGACCCAGTACTTC. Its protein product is CASKDRQGSPETQYF.

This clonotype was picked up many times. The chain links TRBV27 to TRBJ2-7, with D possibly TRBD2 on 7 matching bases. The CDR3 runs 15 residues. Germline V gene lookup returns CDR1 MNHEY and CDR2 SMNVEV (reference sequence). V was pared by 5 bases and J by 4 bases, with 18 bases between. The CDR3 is CASSPARKGGYEQYF. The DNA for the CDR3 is TGTGCCAGCAGTCCCGCGCGGAAGGGGGGGTACGAGCAGTACTTC.

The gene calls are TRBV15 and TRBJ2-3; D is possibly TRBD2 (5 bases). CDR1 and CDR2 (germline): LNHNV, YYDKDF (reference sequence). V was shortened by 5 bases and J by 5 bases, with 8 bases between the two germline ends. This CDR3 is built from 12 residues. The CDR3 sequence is CATSQEVDTQYF. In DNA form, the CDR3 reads TGTGCCACCAGCCAGGAGGTAGATACGCAGTATTTT. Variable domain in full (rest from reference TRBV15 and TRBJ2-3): DAMVIQNPRYQVTQFGKPVTLSCSQTLNHNVMYWYQQKSSQAPKLLFHYYDKDFNNEADTPDNFQSRRPNTSFCFLDIRSPGLGDTAMYLCATSQEVDTQYFGPGTRLTVL.

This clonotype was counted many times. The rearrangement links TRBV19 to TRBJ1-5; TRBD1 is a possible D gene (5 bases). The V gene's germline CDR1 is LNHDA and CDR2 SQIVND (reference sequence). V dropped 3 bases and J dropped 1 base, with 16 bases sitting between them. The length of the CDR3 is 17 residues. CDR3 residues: CASSMALGGTSNQPQHF. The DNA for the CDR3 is TGTGCCAGTAGTATGGCCCTGGGGGGAACGAGCAATCAGCCCCAGCATTTT.

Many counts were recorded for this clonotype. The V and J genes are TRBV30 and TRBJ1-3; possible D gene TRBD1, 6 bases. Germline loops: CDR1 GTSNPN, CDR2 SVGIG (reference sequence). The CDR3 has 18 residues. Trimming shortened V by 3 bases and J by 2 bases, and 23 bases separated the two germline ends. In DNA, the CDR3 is TGTGCCTGGAGATCGGCCAGGGGACATCCTTCCCCTGGAAACACCATATATTTT. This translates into CAWRSARGHPSPGNTIYF.

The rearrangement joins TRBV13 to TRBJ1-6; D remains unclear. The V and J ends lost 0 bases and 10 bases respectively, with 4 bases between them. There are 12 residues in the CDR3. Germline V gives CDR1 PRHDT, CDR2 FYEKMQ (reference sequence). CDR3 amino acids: CASSLGRSPLHF. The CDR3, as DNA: TGTGCCAGCAGCTTAGGACGCTCACCCCTCCACTTT.

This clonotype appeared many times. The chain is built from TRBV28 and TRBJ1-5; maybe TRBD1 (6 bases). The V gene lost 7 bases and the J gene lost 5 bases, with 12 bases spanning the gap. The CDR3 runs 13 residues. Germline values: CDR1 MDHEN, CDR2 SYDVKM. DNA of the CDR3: TGTGCCAGCAAAGGACAGACCTATCAGCCCCAGCATTTT. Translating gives CASKGQTYQPQHF.

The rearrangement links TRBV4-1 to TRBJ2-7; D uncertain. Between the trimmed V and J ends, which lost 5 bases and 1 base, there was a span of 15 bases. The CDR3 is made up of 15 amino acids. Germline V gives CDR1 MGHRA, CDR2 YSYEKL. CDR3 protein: CASSTRRPDSYEQYF. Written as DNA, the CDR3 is TGCGCCAGCAGCACCCGCCGGCCCGATTCCTACGAGCAGTACTTC.

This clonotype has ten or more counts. Here the CDR3 DNA reads TGTGCCAGCTCACCACCGAGTGCCGGGGAGCTGTTTTTT. It encodes CASSPPSAGELFF. The V and J genes are TRBV18 and TRBJ2-2, with D unresolved. The germline V and J ends were trimmed by 0 bases and 6 bases, with 5 bases remaining between them. The CDR3 covers 13 residues. Germline V lookup: CDR1 KGHSH, CDR2 LQKENI. Together with reference TRBV18 and TRBJ2-2, the CDR3 gives the full variable domain: NAGVMQNPRHLVRRRGQEARLRCSPMKGHSHVYWYRQLPEEGLKFMVYLQKENIIDESGMPKERFSAEFPKEGPSILRIQQVVRGDSAAYFCASSPPSAGELFFGEGSRLTVL.

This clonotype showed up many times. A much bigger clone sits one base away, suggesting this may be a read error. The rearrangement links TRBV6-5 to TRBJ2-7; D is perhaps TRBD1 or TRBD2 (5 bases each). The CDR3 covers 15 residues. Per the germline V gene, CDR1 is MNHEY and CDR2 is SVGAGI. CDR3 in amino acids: CAGSYRRGVSYEQYF. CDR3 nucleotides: TGTGCCGGCAGTTATCGGAGAGGGGTGTCCTACGAGCAGTACTTC.

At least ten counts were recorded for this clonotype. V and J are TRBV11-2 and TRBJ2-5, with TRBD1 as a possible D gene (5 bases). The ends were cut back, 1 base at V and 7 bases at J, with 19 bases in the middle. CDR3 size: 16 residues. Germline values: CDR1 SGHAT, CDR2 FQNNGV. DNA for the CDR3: TGTGCCAGCAGCTTAGTTTCTACAGGCGCCCGGGTGACCCAGTACTTC. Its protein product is CASSLVSTGARVTQYF. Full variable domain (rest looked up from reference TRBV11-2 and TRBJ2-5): EAGVAQSPRYKIIEKRQSVAFWCNPISGHATLYWYQQILGQGPKLLIQFQNNGVVDDSQLPKDRFSAERLKGVDSTLKIQPAKLEDSAVYLCASSLVSTGARVTQYFGPGTRLLVL.

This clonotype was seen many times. The CDR3 spells CASSLSSLLYEQYF. The CDR3, as DNA: TGTGCCAGCAGTCTCAGCTCTCTCCTCTACGAGCAGTACTTC. The J gene is TRBJ2-7, the V gene TRBV6-5, with D unclear. This CDR3 has 14 residues. V shed 5 bases and J shed 3 bases, with 14 bases lying between them. The germline gives CDR1 MNHEY, CDR2 SVGAGI.

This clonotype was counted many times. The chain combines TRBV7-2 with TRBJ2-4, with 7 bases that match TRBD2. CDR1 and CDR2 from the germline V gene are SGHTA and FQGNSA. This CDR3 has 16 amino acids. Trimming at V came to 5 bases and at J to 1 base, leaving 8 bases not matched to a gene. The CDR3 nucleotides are TGTGCCAGCAGCCTTAGATTAGCGGGTGCCAAAAACATTCAGTACTTC. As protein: CASSLRLAGAKNIQYF.

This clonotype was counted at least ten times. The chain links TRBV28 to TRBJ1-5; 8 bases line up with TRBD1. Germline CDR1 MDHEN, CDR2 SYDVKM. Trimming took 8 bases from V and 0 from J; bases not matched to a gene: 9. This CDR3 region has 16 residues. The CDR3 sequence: CASAPGTGYSNQPQHF. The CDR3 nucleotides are TGTGCCAGCGCACCCGGGACAGGCTATAGCAATCAGCCCCAGCATTTT.

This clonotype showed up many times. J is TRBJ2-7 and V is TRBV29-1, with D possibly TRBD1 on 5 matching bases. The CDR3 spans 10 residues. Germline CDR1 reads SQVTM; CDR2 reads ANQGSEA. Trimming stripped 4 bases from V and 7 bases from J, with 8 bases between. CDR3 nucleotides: TGCAGCGTTGGGGCAGGGGAGCAGTACTTC. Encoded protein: CSVGAGEQYF.

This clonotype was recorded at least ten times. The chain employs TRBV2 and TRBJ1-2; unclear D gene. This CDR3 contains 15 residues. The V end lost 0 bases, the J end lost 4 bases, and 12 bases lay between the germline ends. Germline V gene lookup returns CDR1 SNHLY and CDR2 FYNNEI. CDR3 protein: CASSEARSGLYGYTF. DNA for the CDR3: TGTGCCAGCAGTGAAGCGCGGTCAGGACTCTATGGCTACACCTTC.

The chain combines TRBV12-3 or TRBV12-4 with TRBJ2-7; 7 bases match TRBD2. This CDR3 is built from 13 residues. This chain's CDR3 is CATTEGLTYEQYF. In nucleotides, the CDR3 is TGTGCAACCACGGAGGGACTAACCTACGAGCAGTACTTC.

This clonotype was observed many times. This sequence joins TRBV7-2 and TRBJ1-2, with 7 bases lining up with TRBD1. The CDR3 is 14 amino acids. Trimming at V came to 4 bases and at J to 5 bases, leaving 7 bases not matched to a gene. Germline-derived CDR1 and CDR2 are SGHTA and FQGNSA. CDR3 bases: TGTGCCAGCAGCTCCAGGGGGGGGGATTATGGCTACACCTTC. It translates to CASSSRGGDYGYTF.

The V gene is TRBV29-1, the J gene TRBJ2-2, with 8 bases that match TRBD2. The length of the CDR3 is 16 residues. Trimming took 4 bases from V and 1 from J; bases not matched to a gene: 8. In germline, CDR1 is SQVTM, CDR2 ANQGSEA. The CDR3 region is CSVGGGRRGNTGELFF. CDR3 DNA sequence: TGCAGCGTTGGTGGCGGGAGGAGGGGGAACACCGGGGAGCTGTTTTTT.